Presented here are 27 T cell receptor beta chains from one specimen sequenced in a study of Graves' ophthalmopathy and Graves' hyperthyroidism. The TCR beta CDR3 regions underwent amplification from RNA transcripts. Following a first-round RT-PCR that used HTBI primers, a second-round multiplex PCR was carried out. One entry per CDR3 protein, called by TCRdb with MiXCR from the multiplex PCR reads. Of over a million distinct CDR3 sequences in the sample, about two fifths are singletons; the top ten hold 11%. The sequencing input was peripheral blood or thyroid tissue (not recorded which). These TCRs come from an adult man with Graves' hyperthyroidism.

The V call is TRBV2, the J call TRBJ2-7; 10 positions match TRBD1. Per the germline V gene, CDR1 is SNHLY and CDR2 is FYNNEI. Trimming at V came to 7 bases and at J to 6 bases, leaving 12 bases not matched to a gene. The CDR3 is 15 amino acids. The CDR3 here is CASTGDRGSLLEQYF. The CDR3 DNA reads as TGTGCCAGCACCGGGGACAGGGGTAGCCTCCTCGAGCAGTACTTC.

The chain recombines TRBV7-2 with TRBJ1-3; 8 nucleotides align to TRBD1. The V gene's germline CDR1 is SGHTA and CDR2 FQGNSA. This CDR3 comprises 16 residues. The V segment lost 0 bases and the J segment 3 bases; nucleotides outside the gene matches: 4. CDR3 coding DNA: TGTGCCAGCAGCTTAGCTGGGACAGGTTTTGGAAACACCATATATTTT. The encoded protein is CASSLAGTGFGNTIYF.

This clonotype occurred many times. This chain links TRBV25-1 with TRBJ1-2, with D unclear. CDR1 MGHDK and CDR2 SYGVNS come from the germline V gene. The V gene lost 4 bases and the J gene lost 3 bases, with 6 bases spanning the gap. CDR3 length: 12 amino acids. The CDR3 sequence is CASSVGDYGYTF. The CDR3 DNA follows: TGTGCCAGCAGTGTTGGTGACTATGGCTACACCTTC.

In the case of this clonotype: A much larger clone lies a single base off, so this may be a read error. The chain is built from TRBV10-3 and TRBJ2-3, with TRBD2 identical over 11 bases. V was pared by 5 bases and J by 0 bases, with 4 bases of the junction left unmatched. The CDR3 totals 16 residues. Germline V gene sequence: CDR1 ENHRY, CDR2 SYGVKD. DNA of the CDR3: TGTGCCATCAGTATAAGGACTAGCGGGAGCACAGATACGCAGTATTTT. It translates to CAISIRTSGSTDTQYF.

The sample holds many counts of this clonotype. V is TRBV19 and J is TRBJ1-4, with D possibly matching TRBD1 (5 bases). Germline CDR1 LNHDA, CDR2 SQIVND (reference sequence). There are 14 residues in the CDR3. Trimming removed 5 bases from V and 8 bases from J, with 15 bases in between. As DNA, the CDR3 is TGTGCCAGTAGTCCCTATCGGGGGAAGGAAAAACTGTTTTTT. Its translation: CASSPYRGKEKLFF. The entire variable domain, with the rest obtained from reference TRBV19 and TRBJ1-4, is as follows: DGGITQSPKYLFRKEGQNVTLSCEQNLNHDAMYWYRQDPGQGLRLIYYSQIVNDFQKGDIAEGYSVSREKKESFPLTVTSAQKNPTAFYLCASSPYRGKEKLFFGSGTQLSVL.

This clonotype has ten or more counts. The chain recombines TRBV7-6 with TRBJ2-5; D uncertain. The CDR3 is 15 residues long. CDR1 and CDR2 from the germline V gene are SGHVS and FNYEAQ. V lost 5 bases, J lost 1 base, and 14 bases lay in between. CDR3 sequence: CASSPQTTAQETQYF. In nucleotides, the CDR3 is TGTGCCAGCAGCCCGCAGACCACGGCCCAAGAGACCCAGTACTTC.

The V gene is TRBV5-1, the J gene TRBJ1-3; possible D gene TRBD1, 6 bases. Germline CDR1 is SGHRS and CDR2 is YFSETQ. The CDR3 is made up of 13 amino acids. V shed 4 bases and J shed 4 bases, with 9 bases lying between them. CDR3 amino acids: CASSIQGGNTIYF. The DNA for the CDR3 is TGCGCCAGCAGCATTCAGGGGGGAAACACCATATATTTT.

A remark on this clonotype: A much larger clone differs by one base, so this may be a read error. The rearrangement links TRBV6-5 to TRBJ1-4; D is possibly TRBD1 (6 bases). The CDR3 runs to 15 residues. Germline lookup yields CDR1 MNHEY and CDR2 SVGAGI. V was pared by 2 bases and J by 5 bases, with 12 bases between. The CDR3 nucleotides are TGTGCCAGCAGTTACCCCAGGGGCGGCAATGAAAAACTGTTTTTT. Its protein product is CASSYPRGGNEKLFF.

This clonotype was found many times. This chain joins TRBV5-1 and TRBJ1-2; perhaps TRBD1 as D (6 bases). This CDR3 comprises 12 residues. The V end lost 0 bases, the J end lost 12 bases, and 12 bases lay between the germline ends. Germline V CDR1 and CDR2: SGHRS, YFSETQ. In nucleotides, the CDR3 is TGCGCCAGCAGCTTGGAACAGGGTTCCAACACCTTC. Its protein product is CASSLEQGSNTF.

The V and J genes are TRBV2 and TRBJ2-5, with TRBD1 matching over 7 bases. The V gene's germline CDR1 is SNHLY and CDR2 FYNNEI. The CDR3 loop spans 13 amino acids. V gave up 6 bases and J gave up 2 bases; unmatched junction bases: 3. The CDR3 bases are TGTGCCAGCAGCGACAGGGAACAAGAGACCCAGTACTTC. Encoded protein: CASSDREQETQYF.

This clonotype was detected many times. This chain connects TRBV14 to TRBJ2-7, with 9 bases fitting TRBD2. The germline V gene has CDR1 SGHDN and CDR2 FVKESK. This CDR3 is 14 amino acids long. Trimming cost V 4 bases and J 4 bases; bases outside gene matches: 5. CDR3 nucleotide sequence: TGTGCCAGCAGCCCAATAGCGGGAGAGTACGAGCAGTACTTC. Translation: CASSPIAGEYEQYF.

The chain recombines TRBV7-8 with TRBJ2-1; weak D call: TRBD2 (7 bases). The CDR3 loop spans 15 amino acids. Per germline, CDR1 SGHVS and CDR2 FQNEAQ. With 4 bases removed from V and 4 bases from J, the gap between germline ends came to 14 bases. The CDR3 nucleotides read TGTGCCAGCAGCTACCATGGGGGGGCGTACAATGAGCAGTTCTTC. Translation gives CASSYHGGAYNEQFF.

The gene calls are TRBV11-2 and TRBJ1-1; 10 bases match TRBD1. The CDR3 is 17 amino acids. Germline CDR1 and CDR2: SGHAT and FQNNGV. V dropped 8 bases and J dropped 0; count of bases not matched to a gene: 12. The CDR3 reads CASAPRRQGALNTEAFF. In nucleotides, the CDR3 is TGTGCCAGCGCTCCGAGGAGACAGGGGGCCCTGAACACTGAAGCTTTCTTT.

This clonotype came up many times. The rearrangement uses TRBV24-1 and TRBJ2-7, with TRBD2 as a possible D gene (6 bases). The CDR3 has 14 residues. Germline CDR1 and CDR2: KGHDR and SFDVKD. V shed 2 bases and J shed 2 bases, with 9 bases lying between them. The CDR3 DNA is TGTGCCACCAGTGATTCCCAGCGGGCCTACGAGCAGTACTTC. Its protein product is CATSDSQRAYEQYF.

This clonotype has only one observation. The chain carries TRBV25-1 and TRBJ2-7, with 9 bases lining up with TRBD2. The CDR3 is 17 residues long. Germline V gene data show CDR1 as MGHDK and CDR2 as SYGVNS. V lost 5 bases and J lost 5; bases outside the gene matches: 16. The CDR3 DNA follows: TGTGCCAGCAGTTTAGATTCCGGGACTAGCATAGCTGACGAGCAGTACTTC. Its translation: CASSLDSGTSIADEQYF.

The rearrangement uses TRBV5-6 and TRBJ1-1; D not certain. V dropped 10 bases and J dropped 8 bases, with 18 bases sitting between them. Germline-derived CDR1 and CDR2 are SGHDT and YYEEEE. The CDR3 runs to 12 residues. CDR3: CACQPAGIEAFF. The CDR3 region has the DNA TGTGCCTGTCAGCCGGCGGGAATCGAAGCTTTCTTT.

A remark on this clonotype: This clone may be a read error of a much larger clone one base away. The chain recombines TRBV10-3 with TRBJ2-5; the D gene is possibly TRBD1 (5 bases). The CDR3 consists of 13 residues. Germline-derived CDR1 and CDR2 are ENHRY and SYGVKD. Trimming cost V 4 bases and J 0 bases, with 6 bases left between them. This CDR3 is CAISADNQETQYF. CDR3 DNA: TGTGCCATCAGTGCGGACAACCAAGAGACCCAGTACTTC.

In its sample, this clonotype was seen a few times. The chain couples TRBV30 to TRBJ1-6, with TRBD1 matching 8 bases. V lost 7 bases, J lost 7 bases, and 6 bases stayed unmatched. The CDR3 is 13 residues long. Germline V lookup: CDR1 GTSNPN, CDR2 SVGIG (reference sequence). The chain's CDR3 is CASAGQGNSPLHF. DNA for the CDR3: TGTGCCTCGGCAGGACAGGGCAATTCACCCCTCCACTTT.

This chain connects TRBV29-1 to TRBJ2-6; 9 positions agree with TRBD1. The CDR3 has 13 residues. V shed 1 base and J 16 bases; nucleotides not matched to a gene: 8. Germline values: CDR1 SQVTM, CDR2 ANQGSEA. This CDR3 reads CSVEGTGAGELTF. Here the CDR3 DNA reads TGCAGCGTTGAAGGGACAGGGGCCGGGGAGCTGACTTTC.

This clonotype was counted ten times or more. The chain couples TRBV15 to TRBJ2-2; D unresolved. With 1 base removed from V and 5 bases from J, the gap between germline ends came to 11 bases. CDR3 length: 15 residues. Germline V gene data show CDR1 as LNHNV and CDR2 as YYDKDF (reference sequence). The DNA for the CDR3 is TGTGCCACCAGCAGAGCGTCGATGGGGACCGGGGAGCTGTTTTTT. It translates to CATSRASMGTGELFF.

V gene TRBV29-1 combines with J gene TRBJ2-5, with TRBD2 identical over 14 bases. Germline V gene sequence: CDR1 SQVTM, CDR2 ANQGSEA. This CDR3 has 15 residues. Losses at the gene ends were 3 bases for V and 2 bases for J; bases not matched to a gene: 2. CDR3: CSVDGLAGGQETQYF. The DNA for the CDR3 is TGCAGCGTTGATGGACTAGCGGGGGGTCAAGAGACCCAGTACTTC.

The rearrangement joins TRBV25-1 to TRBJ1-1; 7 bases line up with TRBD1. From germline, CDR1 is MGHDK and CDR2 SYGVNS. V was pared by 11 bases and J by 6 bases, with 6 bases of the junction left unmatched. The CDR3 runs 11 residues. The chain's CDR3 is CARQGSSEAFF. CDR3 in DNA: TGTGCCCGACAGGGATCTTCTGAAGCTTTCTTT.

This sequence joins TRBV10-3 and TRBJ2-5; 8 positions match TRBD1. The germline CDR1 and CDR2 sequences are ENHRY and SYGVKD. This CDR3 contains 18 residues. The ends lost 2 bases at V and 2 bases at J; junction bases unmatched: 13. CDR3 DNA: TGTGCCATCAGTGAGAACCTGGGGCGCGGACAGGGACAAGAGACCCAGTACTTC. Its translation is CAISENLGRGQGQETQYF.

This clonotype has ten or more counts. The chain combines TRBV7-9 with TRBJ2-7, with 8 bases that match TRBD1. Germline lookup yields CDR1 SEHNR and CDR2 FQNEAQ (reference sequence). The CDR3 length is 15 residues. Trimming at V came to 4 bases and at J to 3 bases, leaving 8 bases not matched to a gene. CDR3 nucleotide sequence: TGTGCCAGCAGCTCCCCGACAGGGGATTTCTACGAGCAGTACTTC. It codes for CASSSPTGDFYEQYF.

This clonotype was counted a few times. J is TRBJ1-1 and V is TRBV19; D perhaps matches TRBD1 (6 bases). Germline V gives CDR1 LNHDA, CDR2 SQIVND (reference sequence). V lost 9 bases to trimming and J lost 0 bases, with 17 bases between them. The CDR3 sequence is 15 residues long. CDR3 in amino acids: CASHRDKRMNTEAFF. The CDR3 coding sequence is TGTGCCAGCCACCGGGACAAGAGAATGAACACTGAAGCTTTCTTT.

The V gene is TRBV3-1, the J gene TRBJ2-5, with D perhaps TRBD2 (6 bases). The germline V gene encodes CDR1 LGHDT and CDR2 YNNKEL (reference sequence). The CDR3 loop spans 13 amino acids. The V and J ends lost 9 bases and 3 bases respectively, with 14 bases between them. This CDR3 is CASSTGSEETQYF. Written as DNA, the CDR3 is TGTGCCAGTTCCACCGGGAGCGAAGAGACCCAGTACTTC.

J is TRBJ1-4 and V is TRBV13, with 11 positions matching TRBD1. This CDR3 is 16 amino acids long. V shed 3 bases and J 6 bases; nucleotides not matched to a gene: 6. Per the germline V gene, CDR1 is PRHDT and CDR2 is FYEKMQ (reference sequence). CDR3 DNA: TGTGCCAGCAGCTTTAGCCCGGGACAGGGGGATGAAAAACTGTTTTTT. It is translated as CASSFSPGQGDEKLFF.